This TCR beta chain derives from a study of blood T cell repertoires in COVID-19 (TCRdb year 2020). General notes on the study: Collaborator samples came from the United States, Italy and Spain and covered acute and convalescent phases of COVID-19. Where HLA class I and class II types were available, the types were taken from metadata supplied by the sample provider, not from assay-based typing. The sample metadata nearly always contained a de-identified subject ID, COVID-19 status, age in years and sex. Deeply sampled blood TCRbeta repertoires from subjects exposed to, actively infected with, or recovered from COVID-19 were included in the dataset. The material from the prospective study consisted of cDNA or gDNA derived from T cells, B-cell-depleted T cells, or PBMCs. The samples were drawn from two sources: the first 160 participants of the ongoing ImmuneRACE study, and 1,200 or so subjects contributed by 6 global collaborators. The repertoires were released in a freely available public database intended as a resource for research on the immune response to SARS-CoV-2.

Points the paper makes about the study in general: The amount of clinical and demographic metadata varied by source and participant and was provided uncurated.

This clone was observed a handful of times. Its target antigen remains unknown. Within one base of it there is no much larger clone, and no base qualities were kept. Other DNA sequences in this sample translate to the same CDR3. One collaborating source in Seattle enrolled patients while the patients were actively infected and followed the patients over time throughout the course of disease. The collaborating institutions used their own protocols to collect whole blood in K2EDTA tubes. For TCRbeta analysis, collaborators shipped samples in one of three forms: frozen whole blood, isolated PBMCs, or DNA extracted from either of those sample types. V and J lose 2 bases and 1 base, and a span of 7 bases separates them. Including the terminal cysteine and phenylalanine, the CDR3 comprises 14 residues. This entry keeps only the CDR3 DNA: 42 bases, framed from base 1. CDR1 and CDR2, per the germline V gene, are MDHEN and SYDVKM.

TCRbeta CDR3 regions were amplified from genomic DNA using the immunoSEQ Assay, a bias-controlled multiplex PCR. The authors processed their data as follows. Within the assay, amplification of reference gene primers was used to estimate how many nucleated cells each sample contained. To quantify the absolute abundance of each unique TCRbeta CDR3 rearrangement, sequence reads were collapsed and filtered. For each sample, productive Simpson clonality was calculated by taking the square root of Simpson's diversity index across productive rearrangements. The clones in this table, taken by TCRdb from immuneACCESS, are in-frame only. Not every clone is retained; where verified, under half of the shortfall comes from an unresolved V gene, and the cause of the rest is unknown. The V and J calls and the clone size are those of that table, but D and trimming were determined from the DNA. Here the sample has 250,000 to 350,000 clones; roughly 83% occur a single time. The leading ten clones occupy roughly 1.5% of the sample.

Sequenced input: peripheral blood. The sequence was obtained from a human donor with COVID-19, enrolled during active disease. The donor label of this sample is uncertain. The chain is assembled from TRBV28 and TRBJ2-3, with a tentative D gene TRBD1 over 6 matching bases. In nucleotides, the sequence is TGTGCCAGCAGTTTACGACAGGGCACAGATACGCAGTATTTT. This is translated as CASSLRQGTDTQYF.